The 23 T cell receptor beta chains given below trace back to one sample, sequenced in a study of T cells after yellow fever vaccination. From the 5' RACE reads, TCRdb called clonotypes with MiXCR, one entry per CDR3 protein. This repertoire shows about 99,000 distinct CDR3 sequences, less than 6% found once; its top ten account for over 40%. The specimen comprised CD8+ T cells sorted from PBMCs, sampled 10 days after the yellow fever booster vaccination. These receptors were obtained from a man in his late teens or twenties who received the YFV17D yellow fever vaccine.

This chain uses TRBV5-6 with TRBJ2-1; D not resolved. Germline V gene lookup returns CDR1 SGHDT and CDR2 YYEEEE. The CDR3 consists of 12 residues. Trimming removed 0 bases from V and 10 bases from J, with 8 bases in between. As DNA, the CDR3 is TGTGCCAGCAGCTTGGCTGGCAGGGAGCAGTTCTTC. It is translated as CASSLAGREQFF.

The chain recombines TRBV11-3 with TRBJ2-3, with 8 bases lining up with TRBD2. Trimming removed 3 bases from V and 3 bases from J; junction bases left unmatched: 5. Germline V gene lookup returns CDR1 SGHNT and CDR2 YENEEA. This CDR3 is built from 15 residues. The CDR3 sequence: CASSFRSGSTDTQYF. CDR3 in DNA: TGTGCCAGCAGCTTCCGGAGCGGGAGTACAGATACGCAGTATTTT.

In its sample, this clonotype was seen a few times. V gene TRBV9 combines with J gene TRBJ2-7, with D possibly being TRBD1 or TRBD2 (6 bases each). The V end was cut by 0 bases, the J end by 3 bases, with 13 bases between. Germline loops: CDR1 SGDLS, CDR2 YYNGEE. There are 15 residues in the CDR3. Here the CDR3 reads CASSVAPGDNYEQYF. DNA of the CDR3: TGTGCCAGCAGCGTAGCCCCGGGGGACAACTACGAGCAGTACTTC.

This clonotype has a count of ten or more. This chain joins TRBV10-3 and TRBJ2-3, with D possibly matching TRBD1 (5 bases). Germline-derived CDR1 and CDR2 are ENHRY and SYGVKD. Trimming stripped 3 bases from V and 5 bases from J, with 12 bases between. This CDR3 is 14 amino acids long. This chain's CDR3 is CAISEVQGLDTQYF. The CDR3 DNA is TGTGCCATCAGTGAAGTGCAGGGTCTAGATACGCAGTATTTT.

This clonotype has ten or more counts. The rearrangement uses TRBV20-1 and TRBJ2-2; D unclear. The length of the CDR3 is 19 residues. The germline V and J ends were trimmed by 0 bases and 4 bases, with 24 bases remaining between them. Germline lookup yields CDR1 DFQATT and CDR2 SNEGSKA (reference sequence). The CDR3 loop is CSARDFSLRAPRSTGELFF. The CDR3 nucleotides are TGCAGTGCTAGAGATTTCAGCCTTAGGGCCCCGAGGAGCACCGGGGAGCTGTTTTTT.

This clonotype was detected many times. CDR3 sequence (DNA): TGCGCCAGCAGCCAAGTCGGTGGAGCCTACGAGCAGTACTTC. Encoded protein: CASSQVGGAYEQYF. V gene TRBV4-1 combines with J gene TRBJ2-7; D not resolved. Germline lookup yields CDR1 MGHRA and CDR2 YSYEKL. This CDR3 has 14 amino acids. Trimming took 1 base from V and 2 from J, leaving 9 bases between them.

This clonotype occurred many times. The V call is TRBV9, the J call TRBJ2-1, with 11 bases that match TRBD2. V gave up 0 bases and J gave up 8 bases; unmatched junction bases: 4. From germline, CDR1 is SGDLS and CDR2 YYNGEE. CDR3 length equals 15 residues. CDR3 coding DNA: TGTGCCAGCAGCGTAGATAGCGGGGGGGCCTATGAGCAGTTCTTC. Its translation: CASSVDSGGAYEQFF.

This clonotype was recorded many times. The rearrangement joins TRBV7-6 to TRBJ2-7; the D gene is possibly TRBD2 (5 bases). V lost 1 base to trimming and J lost 5 bases, with 12 bases between them. CDR3 length equals 14 residues. CDR1 and CDR2 from the germline V gene are SGHVS and FNYEAQ. The CDR3 region is CASSLGKRENEQYF. The DNA for the CDR3 is TGTGCCAGCAGCTTAGGAAAGAGGGAAAACGAGCAGTACTTC. The full variable domain, in which reference TRBV7-6 and TRBJ2-7 provide the parts outside the CDR3, is GAGVSQSPRYKVTKRGQDVALRCDPISGHVSLYWYRQALGQGPEFLTYFNYEAQQDKSGLPNDRFSAERPEGSISTLTIQRTEQRDSAMYRCASSLGKRENEQYFGPGTRLTVT.

At least ten counts were recorded for this clonotype. In nucleotides, the CDR3 is TGTGCCAGCAGTTACCCCCATTGGGAAGAGACCCAGTACTTC. Its translation: CASSYPHWEETQYF. V and J are TRBV6-2 or TRBV6-3 and TRBJ2-5; D gene ambiguous. V was clipped by 2 bases and J by 3 bases, with 10 bases between them. The CDR3 totals 14 residues. CDR1 is MNHEY, CDR2 SVGEGT, per germline.

This clonotype was counted ten times or more. V is TRBV28 and J is TRBJ1-6; D remains unclear. V lost 6 bases and J lost 14, with 14 bases in between. The germline CDR1 and CDR2 sequences are MDHEN and SYDVKM. This CDR3 is 12 amino acids long. The CDR3 region is CASSPPRGALHF. Written as DNA, the CDR3 is TGTGCCAGCAGCCCCCCCCGGGGAGCCCTCCACTTT.

V is TRBV7-8 and J is TRBJ2-1; tentatively, D is TRBD2 (6 bases). Deletions cut 4 bases from V and 7 bases from J, with 8 bases between. Germline V gene lookup returns CDR1 SGHVS and CDR2 FQNEAQ. This CDR3 contains 12 residues. This CDR3 reads CASSSLANEQFF. CDR3 DNA sequence: TGTGCCAGCAGCTCACTAGCTAATGAGCAGTTCTTC.

This clonotype was seen only a few times. This sequence joins TRBV2 and TRBJ1-1; 8 bases line up with TRBD1. There are 16 residues in the CDR3. Germline V gene lookup returns CDR1 SNHLY and CDR2 FYNNEI. The J segment lost 1 base and the V segment lost 7 bases, leaving 11 bases of the junction unmatched. The CDR3 is CASNLDFDRGNTEAFF. The CDR3 region has the DNA TGTGCCAGCAATCTGGACTTTGACAGGGGGAACACTGAAGCTTTCTTT.

This clonotype was observed a few times. This chain joins TRBV7-3 and TRBJ1-5; D is unclear. The CDR3 loop spans 15 amino acids. CDR1 and CDR2 from the germline V gene are SGHTA and FQGTGA. V shed 2 bases and J shed 0 bases, with 8 bases lying between them. CDR3 sequence (DNA): TGTGCCAGCAGCTTATGGGCAAATAGCAATCAGCCCCAGCATTTT. Encoded protein: CASSLWANSNQPQHF.

This clonotype occurred a few times. The genes are TRBV7-9 and TRBJ2-3; D is uncertain. Trimming pared 1 base from V and 6 bases from J, leaving 11 bases between. Germline-derived CDR1 and CDR2 are SEHNR and FQNEAQ (reference sequence). There are 14 residues in the CDR3. This CDR3 reads CASSLDRPADTQYF. In nucleotides, the CDR3 is TGTGCCAGCAGCTTAGACAGACCTGCGGATACGCAGTATTTT.

The V and J genes are TRBV12-3 or TRBV12-4 and TRBJ2-5; 7 bases agree with TRBD1. The CDR3 is 15 residues long. After removal of 5 bases from V and 2 bases from J, the junction contained 8 bases not matched to a gene. The CDR3 sequence: CASSPDRTRQETQYF. CDR3 in DNA: TGTGCCAGCAGTCCGGACAGGACCCGTCAAGAGACCCAGTACTTC.

The chain recombines TRBV27 with TRBJ2-7; D possibly corresponds to TRBD1 (5 bases). This CDR3 region has 14 residues. The germline V gene encodes CDR1 MNHEY and CDR2 SMNVEV (reference sequence). Trimming took off 2 bases at V and 4 bases at J, with 12 bases between the two ends. The CDR3 is CASSLGAPGYEQYV. In DNA, the CDR3 is TGTGCCAGCAGTTTAGGGGCGCCAGGGTACGAGCAGTACGTC.

This clonotype showed up just a few times. V gene TRBV4-3 combines with J gene TRBJ2-3, with TRBD2 matching 7 bases. This CDR3 region has 15 residues. V lost 0 bases to trimming and J lost 4 bases; unmatched junction nucleotides: 4. Germline-derived CDR1 and CDR2 are LGHNA and YSLEER. This chain's CDR3 is CASSQEAGLPDTQYF. The CDR3 DNA reads as TGCGCCAGCAGCCAAGAAGCGGGGTTACCAGATACGCAGTATTTT.

This sequence joins TRBV15 and TRBJ1-1, with 7 positions matching TRBD1. Germline V gene sequence: CDR1 LNHNV, CDR2 YYDKDF (reference sequence). The CDR3 extends over 15 amino acids. J was trimmed by 6 bases and V by 6 bases; bases with no gene match: 13. CDR3 in amino acids: CATRGKGGSLAEAFF. CDR3 bases: TGTGCCACCAGAGGTAAAGGGGGCTCACTTGCTGAAGCTTTCTTT.

Points on this clonotype: A single base separates this from a much larger clone, so it may be a read error. V is TRBV2 and J is TRBJ2-3; the match to TRBD2 covers 9 bases. The CDR3 is 17 amino acids. Germline V gives CDR1 SNHLY, CDR2 FYNNEI. The trim removed 3 bases at V and 2 bases at J, leaving 9 bases unmatched. CDR3 DNA sequence: TGTGCCAGCAGTGAGTCCTTGACGGGACTAGCCACAGATACGCAGTATTTT. This gives the protein CASSESLTGLATDTQYF.

This clonotype was detected a few times. The chain combines TRBV4-1 with TRBJ1-6; TRBD1 aligns across 12 bases. The J segment lost 8 bases and the V segment lost 3 bases, leaving 5 bases of the junction unmatched. The CDR3 is made up of 16 amino acids. From germline, CDR1 is MGHRA and CDR2 YSYEKL. DNA for the CDR3: TGCGCCAGCAGCCAGGGGGGACAGGGGGCGTATTCACCCCTCCACTTT. Its protein product is CASSQGGQGAYSPLHF.

This clonotype was seen many times. The rearrangement joins TRBV12-3 or TRBV12-4 to TRBJ2-4, with D perhaps matching TRBD1 (6 bases). The CDR3 consists of 11 residues. The V end was cut by 8 bases, the J end by 6 bases, with 8 bases between. The CDR3 DNA reads as TGTGCCAGCCAAGGGGGAAACATTCAGTACTTC. Translated: CASQGGNIQYF.

CDR3 nucleotide sequence: TGCGCCAGCAGCTTGGGTGCGGGGGAGTTCGACGGAGAGACCCAGTACTTC. It is translated as CASSLGAGEFDGETQYF. This chain links TRBV5-1 with TRBJ2-5; 7 positions agree with TRBD2. Germline lookup yields CDR1 SGHRS and CDR2 YFSETQ. Trimming cost V 0 bases and J 4 bases; bases outside gene matches: 12. The CDR3 covers 17 residues.

This clonotype came up many times. V gene TRBV5-1 combines with J gene TRBJ2-1; 11 bases line up with TRBD2. The CDR3 runs 18 residues. V was pared by 4 bases and J by 0 bases, with 9 bases of the junction left unmatched. Looked up from germline, CDR1 is SGHRS and CDR2 is YFSETQ. The CDR3 DNA reads TGCGCCAGCAGCAGAACCTCTAGCGGGGGGTACTCCTACAATGAGCAGTTCTTC. Amino acid sequence: CASSRTSSGGYSYNEQFF.